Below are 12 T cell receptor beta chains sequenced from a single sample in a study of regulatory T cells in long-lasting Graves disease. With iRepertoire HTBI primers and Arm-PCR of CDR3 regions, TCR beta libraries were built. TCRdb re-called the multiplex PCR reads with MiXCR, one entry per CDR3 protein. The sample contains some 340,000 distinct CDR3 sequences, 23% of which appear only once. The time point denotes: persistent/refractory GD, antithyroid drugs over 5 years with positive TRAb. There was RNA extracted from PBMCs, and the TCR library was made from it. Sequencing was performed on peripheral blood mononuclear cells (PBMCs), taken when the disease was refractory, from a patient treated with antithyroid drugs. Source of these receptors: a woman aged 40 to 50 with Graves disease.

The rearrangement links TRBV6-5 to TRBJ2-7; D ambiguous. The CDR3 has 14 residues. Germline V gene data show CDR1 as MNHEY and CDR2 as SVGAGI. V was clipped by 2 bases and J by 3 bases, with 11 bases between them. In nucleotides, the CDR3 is TGTGCCAGCAGTTACCGTGGGTCCTACTACGAGCAGTACTTC. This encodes CASSYRGSYYEQYF.

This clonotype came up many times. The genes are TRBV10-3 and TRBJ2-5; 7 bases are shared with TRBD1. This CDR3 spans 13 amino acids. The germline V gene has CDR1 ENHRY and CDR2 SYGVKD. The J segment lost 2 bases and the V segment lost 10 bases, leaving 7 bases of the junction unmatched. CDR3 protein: CASTPGQQETQYF. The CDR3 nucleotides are TGTGCCAGTACCCCGGGACAGCAAGAGACCCAGTACTTC.

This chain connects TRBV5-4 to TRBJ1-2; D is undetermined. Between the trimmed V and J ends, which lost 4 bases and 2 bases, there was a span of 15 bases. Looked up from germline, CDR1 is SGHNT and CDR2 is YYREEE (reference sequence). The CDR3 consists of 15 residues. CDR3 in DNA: TGTGCCAGCAGCCACCCCGCGGACGGAAACTATGGCTACACCTTC. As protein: CASSHPADGNYGYTF.

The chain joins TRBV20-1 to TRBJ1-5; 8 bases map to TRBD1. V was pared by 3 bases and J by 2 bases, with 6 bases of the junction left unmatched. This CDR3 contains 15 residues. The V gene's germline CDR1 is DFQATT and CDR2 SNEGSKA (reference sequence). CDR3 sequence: CSASSGQGGNQPQHF. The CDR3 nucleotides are TGCAGTGCTAGTAGCGGACAGGGAGGCAATCAGCCCCAGCATTTT.

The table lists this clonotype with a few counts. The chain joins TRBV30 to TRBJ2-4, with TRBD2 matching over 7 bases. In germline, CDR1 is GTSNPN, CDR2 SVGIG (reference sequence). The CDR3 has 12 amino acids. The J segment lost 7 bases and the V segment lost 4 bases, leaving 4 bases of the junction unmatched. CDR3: CAWKSGGNIQYF. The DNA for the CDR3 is TGTGCCTGGAAATCGGGAGGCAACATTCAGTACTTC. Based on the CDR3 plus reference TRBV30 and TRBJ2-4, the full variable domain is SQTIHQWPATLVQPVGSPLSLECTVEGTSNPNLYWYRQAAGRGLQLLFYSVGIGQISSEVPQNLSASRPQDRQFILSSKKLLLSDSGFYLCAWKSGGNIQYFGAGTRLSVL.

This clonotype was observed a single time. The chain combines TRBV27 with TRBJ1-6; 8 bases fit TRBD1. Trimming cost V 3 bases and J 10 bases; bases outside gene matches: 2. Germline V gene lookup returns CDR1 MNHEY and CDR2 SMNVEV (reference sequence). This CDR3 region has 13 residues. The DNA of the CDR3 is TGTGCCAGCAGTTTGACAGGGGAATCACCCCTCCACTTT. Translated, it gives CASSLTGESPLHF.

The CDR3 DNA reads TGTGCCAGCAGCCAAGTTAGCGAGCAGTACTTC. Translated, it gives CASSQVSEQYF. The V call is TRBV3-1, the J call TRBJ2-7; no definite D call. The CDR3 length is 11 residues. Trimming took off 1 base at V and 6 bases at J, with 4 bases between the two ends. CDR1 and CDR2 from the germline V gene are LGHDT and YNNKEL (reference sequence).

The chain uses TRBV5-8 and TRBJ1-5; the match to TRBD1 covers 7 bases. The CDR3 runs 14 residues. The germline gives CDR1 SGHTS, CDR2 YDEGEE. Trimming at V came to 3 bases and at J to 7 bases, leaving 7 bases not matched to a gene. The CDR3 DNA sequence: TGTGCCAGCAGCTGGGGGACAGTCCGGCAGCCCCAGCATTTT. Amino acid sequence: CASSWGTVRQPQHF. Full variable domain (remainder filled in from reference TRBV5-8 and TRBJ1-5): EAGVTQSPTHLIKTRGQQATLRCSPISGHTSVYWYQQALGLGLQFLLWYDEGEERNRGNFPPRFSGRQFPNYSSELNVNALELEDSALYLCASSWGTVRQPQHFGDGTRLSIL.

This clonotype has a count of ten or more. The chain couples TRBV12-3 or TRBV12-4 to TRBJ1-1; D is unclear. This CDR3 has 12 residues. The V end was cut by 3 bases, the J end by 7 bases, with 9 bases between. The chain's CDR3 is CASSFGGGEAFF. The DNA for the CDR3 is TGTGCCAGCAGTTTCGGCGGCGGTGAAGCTTTCTTT.

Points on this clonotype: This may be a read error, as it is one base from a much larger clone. The CDR3 sequence: CASIEGHKARDGCTF. DNA for the CDR3: TGTGCCAGCATCGAGGGACATAAGGCCCGGGATGGCTGCACCTTC. The genes are TRBV2 and TRBJ1-2, with a weak D call TRBD1 (6 bases). The CDR3 contains 15 residues. Germline-derived CDR1 and CDR2 are SNHLY and FYNNEI.

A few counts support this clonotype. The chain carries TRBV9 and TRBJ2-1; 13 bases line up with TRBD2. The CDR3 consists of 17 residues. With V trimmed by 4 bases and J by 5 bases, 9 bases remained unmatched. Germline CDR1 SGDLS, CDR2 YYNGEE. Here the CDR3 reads CASSSPGLAGLNNEQFF. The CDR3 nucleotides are TGTGCCAGCAGCTCACCGGGACTAGCGGGACTCAACAATGAGCAGTTCTTC. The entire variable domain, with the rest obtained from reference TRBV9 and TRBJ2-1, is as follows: DSGVTQTPKHLITATGQRVTLRCSPRSGDLSVYWYQQSLDQGLQFLIQYYNGEERAKGNILERFSAQQFPDLHSELNLSSLELGDSALYFCASSSPGLAGLNNEQFFGPGTRLTVL.

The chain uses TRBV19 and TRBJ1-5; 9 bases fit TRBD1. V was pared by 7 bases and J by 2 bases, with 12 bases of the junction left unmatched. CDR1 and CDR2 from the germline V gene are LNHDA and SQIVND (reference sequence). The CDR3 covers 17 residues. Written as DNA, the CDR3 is TGTGCCAGTACCCCGATGGACAGGGGTTTCGGCAATCAGCCCCAGCATTTT. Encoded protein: CASTPMDRGFGNQPQHF.